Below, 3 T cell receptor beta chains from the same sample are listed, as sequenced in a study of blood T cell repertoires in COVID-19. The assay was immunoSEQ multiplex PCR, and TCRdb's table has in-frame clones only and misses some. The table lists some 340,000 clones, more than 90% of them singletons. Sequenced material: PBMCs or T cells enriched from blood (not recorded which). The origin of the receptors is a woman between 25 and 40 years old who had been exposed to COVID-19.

This chain's CDR3 is CARSLGSRGPGHTGELFF. In DNA form, the CDR3 reads TGTGCCAGAAGCTTGGGTTCCAGGGGGCCGGGGCACACCGGGGAGCTGTTTTTT. This chain uses TRBV5-3 with TRBJ2-2; TRBD1 matches 8 bases. TRBV5-3 is identified as an open reading frame with a role that is uncertain. The CDR3 is made up of 18 amino acids. Trimming at V came to 0 bases and at J to 3 bases, leaving 10 bases not matched to a gene.

CDR3 bases: TGTGCCACTGGGAGGGGGGCCGGAGAGACCCAGTACTTC. It codes for CATGRGAGETQYF. The chain combines TRBV7-3 with TRBJ2-5, with a weak D call TRBD2 (7 bases). The CDR3 sequence is 13 residues long. Looked up from germline, CDR1 is SGHTA and CDR2 is FQGTGA. The V gene lost 10 bases and the J gene lost 4 bases, with 16 bases spanning the gap. The variable domain in full, with the rest retrieved from reference TRBV7-3 and TRBJ2-5, is GAGVSQTPSNKVTEKGKYVELRCDPISGHTALYWYRQSLGQGPEFLIYFQGTGAADDSGLPNDRFFAVRPEGSVSTLKIQRTERGDSAVYLCATGRGAGETQYFGPGTRLLVL.

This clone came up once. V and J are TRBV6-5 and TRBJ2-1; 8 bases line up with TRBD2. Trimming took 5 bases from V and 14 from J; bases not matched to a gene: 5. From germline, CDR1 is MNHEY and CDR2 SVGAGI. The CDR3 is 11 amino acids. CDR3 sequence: CASSNGGVKFF. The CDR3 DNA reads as TGTGCCAGCAGTAACGGGGGGGTGAAGTTCTTC.